The entry that follows covers one TCR beta chain sequence. The length of the CDR3 is 11 residues. The primer mix had 60 Vbeta and 13 Jbeta primers. The data were produced by immunoSEQ multiplex PCR, yet TCRdb's version contains in-frame clones alone and is incomplete. The profile shows 100,000 to 150,000 clones, around three quarters of them singletons. These data belong to a study of cytomegalovirus exposure and HLA in healthy donors. The source is a female donor in good health and CMV-seronegative. Sequencing was done on a sample of PBMCs. The genes are TRBV7-5 and TRBJ2-7; the table's D call, TRBD2, has no DNA check behind it. TRBV7-5 corresponds to a pseudogene. The CDR3 DNA follows: TGTGCCAGAAGCTTTTCGTGCGAGCAGTACTTC. Its protein product is CARSFSCEQYF.